This T cell receptor (beta chain) appears in the sequencing data of a study of neurological immune-mediated disorders. TCRdb reanalysed the 5' RACE reads using MiXCR and keeps one entry per CDR3 protein. The repertoire holds 81,000 or so distinct CDR3 sequences, with 13% as singletons. CDR1 and CDR2 from the germline V gene are LGHDT and YNNKEL (reference sequence). V shed 5 bases and J shed 1 base, with 2 bases lying between them. CDR3 length equals 11 residues. This clonotype was observed many times. Its matching antigen is unknown. Points from the study as a whole: The greatest TCR clonal expansion appeared in HTLV-1-associated myelopathy and the smallest, falling below healthy controls, in multiple sclerosis. Across subjects, expanded clones had no CDR3 amino acid sequences in common, pointing to private repertoires in all groups.

Time point defined: longitudinal time-point 2. The source of this sequence is a female donor with HTLV-1-associated myelopathy (HAM/TSP). The chain couples TRBV3-1 to TRBJ2-5; D is ambiguous. Material for sequencing was PBMCs. In nucleotides, the CDR3 is TGTGCCAGCAGCGGCCAAGAGACCCAGTACTTC. As protein: CASSGQETQYF.